Listed below are T cell receptor beta chains from one sample, sequenced in a study of response to subunit inactivated influenza vaccine. TCRdb independently ran MiXCR on the RT-PCR reads; one entry per CDR3 protein. The table has 610,000 or so distinct CDR3 sequences, about 14% seen once. Material: PBMCs from blood, obtained roughly 12 days after vaccination. The source is a man between 50 and 59 years old who received an inactivated influenza vaccine. Each CDR3 is given with its conserved first and last residue.

>TRBV7-2
CASSLGPGGNEKLFF
>TRBV28
CASSLRLTGNTIYF
>TRBV20-1
CSARVGGARTEAFF
>TRBV18
CASSPQGTAGGEQFF
>TRBV7-2
CASSLFSTREETQYF
>TRBV6-2/TRBV6-3
CASSPGAGEQFF
>TRBV7-2
CASSLGRTPSYEQYF
>TRBV20-1
CSANRGTSGANVLTF
>TRBV11-2
CASSLDQGTVYGYTF
>TRBV29-1
CSVGTTHGNTGELFF
>TRBV5-1
CASSRRPGQGSPLHF
>TRBV6-5
CASSYSVPGQGSYDQPQHF
>TRBV6-2/TRBV6-3
CASRSPGPVNQPQHF
>TRBV5-1
CASSLVFVGSAAYSYNEQFF
>TRBV23-1
CASSQSISGSYNEQFF
>TRBV20-1
CSASSLLAREPYEQYF
>TRBV6-4
CASSDGWGTEAFF
>TRBV19
CATVDREGQPQHF
>TRBV13
CASRKLGERSGANVLTF
>TRBV10-3
CATEGLAGTGELFF
>TRBV6-2/TRBV6-3
CASSSVGGGAHEQFF
>TRBV7-2
CASSPWDSGTEAFF
>TRBV11-2
CASSMGNQLFF
>TRBV19
CASSIEPPGYGGANVLTF
>TRBV11-3
CASSRGFSGNTIYF
>TRBV12-3/TRBV12-4
CASTGQGAPNQPQHF
>TRBV15
CATSRDLAGGREQFF
>TRBV5-6
CASSLGTGWAEQFF
>TRBV3-1
CASSPGAGQTDEQYF
>TRBV11-3
CASSLDGRNTIYF
>TRBV6-2/TRBV6-3
CASSPSDRVGTEAFF
>TRBV6-1
CASRIDRHSYEQYF
>TRBV20-1
CSARDRLSGASYEQYF
>TRBV7-8
CASSFRDRGTSTARETQYF
>TRBV14
CASRQTTSYEQYF
>TRBV20-1
CSPRATDTQYF
>TRBV7-9
CASNQVGGQTEAFF
>TRBV28
CASSSPSPGTYEQYF
>TRBV12-3/TRBV12-4
CASRLAGGGDTQYF
>TRBV5-1
CASSLKQGAYEQYF
>TRBV12-3/TRBV12-4
CASSNRDLTWTQYF
>TRBV5-4
CASSRPDSRGNTEAFF
>TRBV23-1
CATPGGRAATNEKLFF
>TRBV4-3
CASSQDRAGEEAQYF
>TRBV12-3/TRBV12-4
CASRDRAAYEQYF
>TRBV20-1
CSARTLAGPTYSYEQYF
>TRBV5-1
CASSLSSGLADTQYF
>TRBV6-5
CASSYRTAHTGELFF
>TRBV5-1
CASSLAAGLDTQYF
>TRBV20-1
CSAGPATPYRGHGDEQFF
>TRBV6-2/TRBV6-3
CASSYLLPGNEQFF
>TRBV6-1
CASSRDFSGNTIYF
>TRBV6-1
CASSRTSEETQYF
>TRBV2
CASILGGRRNF